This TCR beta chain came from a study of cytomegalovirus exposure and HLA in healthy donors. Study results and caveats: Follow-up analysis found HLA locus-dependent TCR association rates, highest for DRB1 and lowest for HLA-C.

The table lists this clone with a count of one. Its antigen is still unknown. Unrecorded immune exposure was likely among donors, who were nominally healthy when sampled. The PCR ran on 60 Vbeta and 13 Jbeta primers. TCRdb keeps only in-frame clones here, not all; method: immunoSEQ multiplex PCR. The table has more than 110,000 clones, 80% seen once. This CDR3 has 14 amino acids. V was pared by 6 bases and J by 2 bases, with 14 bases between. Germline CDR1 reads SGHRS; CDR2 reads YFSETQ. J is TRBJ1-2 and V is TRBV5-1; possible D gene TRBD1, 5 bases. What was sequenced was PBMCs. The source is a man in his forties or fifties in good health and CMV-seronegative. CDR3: CASTESGGNYGYTF. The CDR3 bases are TGCGCCAGCACCGAGTCTGGGGGGAACTATGGCTACACCTTC.